This TCR beta chain was observed in a study of T cells in Graves' hyperthyroidism and ophthalmopathy. General study points: From stable hyperthyroidism, ophthalmopathy was set apart by a 13 V-J model. Among clonotypes expanded in thyroid above 0.001, most were also found in blood.

The CDR3 length is 12 residues. Germline V gives CDR1 SQVTM, CDR2 ANQGSEA. V was clipped by 7 bases and J by 3 bases, with 12 bases between them. Researchers amplified the TCR beta CDR3 regions from RNA transcripts. The HTBI primer set was used in a first-round RT-PCR of the TCR CDR3. MiXCR, applied by TCRdb to the multiplex PCR reads, yields one record per CDR3 protein. The profile covers about 350,000 distinct CDR3 sequences, with over 15% appearing a single time and less than 20% taken by the ten largest. In this sample, this clonotype turned up many times. Its antigen is still unknown. Individuals with ophthalmopathy presented a Clinical Activity Score of at least 3, a NOSPECS grade of at least 4 and a duration under 3 months. The study excluded patients with uncontrolled infection, other autoimmune disease, pregnancy or lactation.

The receptor was isolated from a woman between 40 and 50 years old with Graves' ophthalmopathy. The chain is built from TRBV29-1 and TRBJ1-2; possibly TRBD1 for D (5 bases). Source material: blood. The CDR3 spells CSGRGDHYGYTF. CDR3 nucleotide sequence: TGCAGCGGACGGGGGGACCACTATGGCTACACCTTC.